Described below is a single T cell receptor beta chain sequence and its context. Antigen: not known. The data originate from a study of T cell repertoires in cytomegalovirus infection. Study results and limitations: Carriers of CMV and the relevant HLA type were discriminated by public TCR beta frequency.

In germline, CDR1 is LNHNV, CDR2 YYDKDF (reference sequence). V was cut by 0 bases and J by 3 bases, with 17 bases left in between. CDR3 length: 17 amino acids. TCRdb itself ran the reads through MiXCR, one entry per CDR3 protein. The data show approximately 910,000 distinct CDR3 sequences, with approximately 31% seen just once and around 15% held by the top ten. This clonotype originated in a human donor in good health (CMV status not recorded). Some clones in this sample may be carry-over from other donors' samples. This chain joins TRBV15 and TRBJ1-2; the D is unclear. Sequenced material: cultured CD8+ T cells from PBMCs, taken from culture after CMV antigen stimulation. CDR3 protein: CATSREVIGGIDYGYTF. CDR3 nucleotide sequence: TGTGCCACCAGCAGAGAGGTCATCGGAGGGATCGACTATGGCTACACCTTC.